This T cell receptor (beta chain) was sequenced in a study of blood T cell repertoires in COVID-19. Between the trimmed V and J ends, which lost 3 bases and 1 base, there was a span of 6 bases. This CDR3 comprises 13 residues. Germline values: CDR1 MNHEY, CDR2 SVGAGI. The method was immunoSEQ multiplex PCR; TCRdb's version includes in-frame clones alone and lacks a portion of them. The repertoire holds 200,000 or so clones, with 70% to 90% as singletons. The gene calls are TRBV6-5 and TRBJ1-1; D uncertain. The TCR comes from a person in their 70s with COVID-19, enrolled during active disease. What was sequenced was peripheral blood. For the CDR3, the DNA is TGTGCCAGCAGTTATTTGCGGAACACTGAAGCTTTCTTT. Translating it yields CASSYLRNTEAFF.